Below are 22 T cell receptor beta chains sequenced from a single sample in a study of T cells expressing NK-cell markers. TCRdb re-called the 5' RACE reads; one entry per CDR3 protein, DNA not given. The repertoire table contains about 430,000 distinct CDR3 sequences. Sequencing was performed on blood T cells: a sorted CD56 or NKG2C T cell subset, CD4+ or CD8+ T cells, or bulk PBMC T cells (not recorded which). These TCRs come from a woman aged 50 to 65 in good health.

The chain couples TRBV27 to TRBJ1-1; TCRdb proposes TRBD1, but this gene call is untestable without DNA. The CDR3 covers 16 residues. Germline lookup yields CDR1 MNHEY and CDR2 SMNVEV (reference sequence). The CDR3: CASSPLTGTANTEAFF.

The CDR3 spells CAISESGRDGELFF. This chain joins TRBV10-3 and TRBJ2-2; no DNA is available, so the TRBD1 call from TCRdb remains unchecked. CDR3 length: 14 amino acids. Germline CDR1 reads ENHRY; CDR2 reads SYGVKD.

The chain employs TRBV25-1 and TRBJ2-5; TCRdb gives TRBD1 as the D gene, but with no DNA this cannot be confirmed. This CDR3 comprises 15 residues. The germline gives CDR1 MGHDK, CDR2 SYGVNS. The CDR3 sequence is CASSDRDMAQETQYF.

The V and J genes are TRBV25-1 and TRBJ2-7. The CDR3 is 11 amino acids. Germline values: CDR1 MGHDK, CDR2 SYGVNS. CDR3 residues: CASSEGVAQYF.

V and J are TRBV10-3 and TRBJ2-7; TCRdb's assignment of TRBD1 cannot be checked, as there is no DNA. CDR1 and CDR2 from the germline V gene are ENHRY and SYGVKD. The CDR3 loop spans 13 amino acids. The CDR3 is CAITRGQVDEQYF.

The rearrangement uses TRBV7-9 and TRBJ2-5. The CDR3 covers 14 residues. From germline, CDR1 is SEHNR and CDR2 FQNEAQ (reference sequence). The CDR3 protein is CASSLYGDKETQYF.

The rearrangement joins TRBV15 to TRBJ2-5; TCRdb's D gene call, TRBD2, goes unchecked for lack of DNA. The V gene's germline CDR1 is LNHNV and CDR2 YYDKDF (reference sequence). The CDR3 length is 17 residues. Here the CDR3 reads CATSRDLLAGAQETQYF.

The rearrangement joins TRBV11-3 to TRBJ2-1; the D call of TRBD1 rests on TCRdb alone, since no DNA is present to check it. Per the germline V gene, CDR1 is SGHNT and CDR2 is YENEEA. CDR3 size: 16 residues. CDR3 region: CASSLVGTRSYNEQFF.

This chain uses TRBV5-1 with TRBJ1-1. Germline CDR1 reads SGHRS; CDR2 reads YFSETQ. CDR3 length: 14 amino acids. The CDR3 sequence is CASSLSPDRTEAFF.

The chain has TRBV3-1 and TRBJ1-2. This CDR3 spans 14 amino acids. Germline CDR1 and CDR2: LGHDT and YNNKEL (reference sequence). The CDR3 reads CASSPGSKLRGYTF. The entire variable domain, with the rest obtained from reference TRBV3-1 and TRBJ1-2, is as follows: DTAVSQTPKYLVTQMGNDKSIKCEQNLGHDTMYWYKQDSKKFLKIMFSYNNKELIINETVPNRFSPKSPDKAHLNLHINSLELGDSAVYFCASSPGSKLRGYTFGSGTRLTVV.

The chain combines TRBV29-1 with TRBJ1-2; TCRdb's D call, TRBD1, is unchecked because there is no DNA. CDR1 and CDR2 (germline): SQVTM, ANQGSEA. This CDR3 has 13 amino acids. CDR3 region: CSVETELRGGYTF.

The V and J genes are TRBV6-5 and TRBJ1-2; TCRdb's D gene call, TRBD1, goes unchecked for lack of DNA. The germline V gene encodes CDR1 MNHEY and CDR2 SVGAGI. The length of the CDR3 is 14 residues. The CDR3 is CASSYTVQGKGYTF.

This sequence joins TRBV12-3 or TRBV12-4 and TRBJ2-1; absent DNA, TCRdb's TRBD1 call cannot be checked. The CDR3 is 15 amino acids. The CDR3 sequence is CASSSLRDSLNEQFF.

This rearrangement joins TRBV20-1 to TRBJ1-5. The CDR3 is 16 residues long. From germline, CDR1 is DFQATT and CDR2 SNEGSKA (reference sequence). The CDR3 is CSARATGRGSNQPQHF.

The chain combines TRBV28 with TRBJ2-2; the TCRdb call, TRBD2, lacks DNA for checking. The CDR3 contains 15 residues. CDR1 and CDR2 from the germline V gene are MDHEN and SYDVKM. The CDR3 spells CASILGSGYTGELVF.

The chain couples TRBV12-3 or TRBV12-4 to TRBJ2-3; checking the TCRdb D call of TRBD1 is not possible without DNA. This CDR3 spans 20 amino acids. The CDR3 here is CASSHHYRGLRLHDTDTQYF.

The chain joins TRBV12-3 or TRBV12-4 to TRBJ2-3. The CDR3 is made up of 15 amino acids. The CDR3 sequence is CASVVTGSSTDTQYF.

The chain links TRBV19 to TRBJ2-1; TCRdb reports TRBD2, a call that lacks DNA to check it against. Per the germline V gene, CDR1 is LNHDA and CDR2 is SQIVND (reference sequence). The CDR3 runs 17 residues. This chain's CDR3 is CASSRDPGTSGINEQFF.

The rearrangement uses TRBV7-8 and TRBJ2-3; there is no DNA to check the TCRdb D call of TRBD1. CDR1 SGHVS and CDR2 FQNEAQ come from the germline V gene. The CDR3 runs to 14 residues. The CDR3 protein is CASHARGSVDTQYF.

The chain uses TRBV5-1 and TRBJ1-6. The CDR3 runs to 16 residues. Germline loops: CDR1 SGHRS, CDR2 YFSETQ. The CDR3 reads CASSAGGFPKASPLHF.

J is TRBJ2-3 and V is TRBV10-3; TCRdb names TRBD1, which stays unverified in the absence of DNA. This CDR3 is built from 14 residues. The germline V gene has CDR1 ENHRY and CDR2 SYGVKD. The CDR3 sequence: CAIRGRVQGDTQYF.

V gene TRBV20-1 combines with J gene TRBJ2-3; TCRdb reports TRBD2, a call that lacks DNA to check it against. The CDR3 runs to 15 residues. Germline V gene sequence: CDR1 DFQATT, CDR2 SNEGSKA (reference sequence). CDR3 sequence reads: CSALHTSGTSDTQYF.